Following are 17 T cell receptor beta chains from one sample sequenced in a study of CD8 T cells in Susac syndrome. The RNA, roughly 0.45 to 1 ug, was put through reverse transcription using random hexamers. One entry per CDR3 protein, called by TCRdb with MiXCR from the immunoSEQ multiplex PCR reads. The sample comprises 100,000 to 150,000 distinct CDR3 sequences, 65% to 90% of which are singletons, and roughly 0.5% rests with the top ten. Sequencing input: CD8+ T cells from PBMCs. All receptors come from a human donor with multiple sclerosis.

This clonotype was found once. This chain uses TRBV7-9 with TRBJ2-3; D unresolved. Germline lookup yields CDR1 SEHNR and CDR2 FQNEAQ (reference sequence). This CDR3 has 15 residues. Trimming removed 5 bases at V and 3 bases at J, with 15 bases between. The CDR3 spells CASSQPTPTTDTQYF. DNA for the CDR3: TGTGCCAGCAGCCAGCCGACTCCCACGACAGATACGCAGTATTTT.

This chain uses TRBV7-6 with TRBJ1-1; D perhaps matches TRBD1 (5 bases). The V gene lost 0 bases and the J gene lost 1 base, with 9 bases spanning the gap. The V gene's germline CDR1 is SGHVS and CDR2 FNYEAQ. The CDR3 is 15 amino acids. The CDR3 here is CASSLAQGRNTEAFF. The CDR3 DNA is TGTGCCAGCAGCTTAGCGCAGGGACGGAACACTGAAGCTTTCTTT.

The chain carries TRBV27 and TRBJ2-1, with 8 bases lining up with TRBD1. This CDR3 has 16 amino acids. Germline V gives CDR1 MNHEY, CDR2 SMNVEV (reference sequence). J lost 5 bases, V lost 5 bases, and 11 bases had no gene match. CDR3 in amino acids: CASSPSTGEANNEQFF. CDR3 bases: TGTGCCAGCAGTCCATCGACAGGGGAGGCCAACAATGAGCAGTTCTTC.

The chain is built from TRBV7-6 and TRBJ2-6, with D perhaps matching TRBD1 (6 bases). The CDR3 extends over 19 amino acids. From germline, CDR1 is SGHVS and CDR2 FNYEAQ. The V and J ends lost 6 bases and 2 bases respectively, with 23 bases between them. CDR3 DNA: TGTGCCAGCAGTTTGAGCTTGGCAGGGGCAGGAACTGGGGCCAACGTCCTGACTTTC. As protein: CASSLSLAGAGTGANVLTF.

CDR3 loop: CSLFSDGEQFF. The CDR3, as DNA: TGCAGCTTATTTTCGGACGGGGAGCAGTTCTTC. J is TRBJ2-1 and V is TRBV29-1; D call uncertain. Germline V gene lookup returns CDR1 SQVTM and CDR2 ANQGSEA. V was clipped by 8 bases and J by 10 bases, with 15 bases between them. CDR3 size: 11 residues.

V gene TRBV5-1 combines with J gene TRBJ2-5; the D gene is possibly TRBD1 (6 bases). V was pared by 4 bases and J by 5 bases, with 21 bases between. Germline V lookup: CDR1 SGHRS, CDR2 YFSETQ. The CDR3 spans 16 residues. The CDR3 region has the DNA TGCGCCAGCAGCCTACTCTCTGGGGGCCCAACGGAGACCCAGTACTTC. Protein product: CASSLLSGGPTETQYF. Together with reference TRBV5-1 and TRBJ2-5, the CDR3 gives the full variable domain: KAGVTQTPRYLIKTRGQQVTLSCSPISGHRSVSWYQQTPGQGLQFLFEYFSETQRNKGNFPGRFSGRQFSNSRSEMNVSTLELGDSALYLCASSLLSGGPTETQYFGPGTRLLVL.

This clonotype has more than one count but fewer than ten. The genes are TRBV6-1 and TRBJ2-7; perhaps D is TRBD1 or TRBD2 (5 bases each). The CDR3 is made up of 14 amino acids. V shed 3 bases and J shed 2 bases, with 11 bases lying between them. Germline V gives CDR1 MNHNS, CDR2 SASEGT. CDR3 DNA sequence: TGTGCCAGCAGTGAGGGGACGGGGACCTACGAGCAGTACGTC. It encodes CASSEGTGTYEQYV.

This clonotype was detected once. The genes are TRBV19 and TRBJ2-1, with D tentatively TRBD1 or TRBD2 (6 bases each). Trimming removed 4 bases at V and 0 bases at J, with 7 bases between. Germline CDR1 and CDR2: LNHDA and SQIVND (reference sequence). This CDR3 region has 14 residues. Written as DNA, the CDR3 is TGTGCCAGTAGTAAGGGGGGCTCCTACAATGAGCAGTTCTTC. Translating it yields CASSKGGSYNEQFF.

In this sample, this clonotype turned up a few times. The chain couples TRBV7-9 to TRBJ2-1; D is unclear. The germline gives CDR1 SEHNR, CDR2 FQNEAQ (reference sequence). This CDR3 contains 10 residues. Trimming took off 10 bases at V and 9 bases at J, with 10 bases between the two ends. This CDR3 is CATPSPEQFF. In nucleotides, the CDR3 is TGTGCCACTCCCAGCCCTGAGCAGTTCTTC. Together with reference TRBV7-9 and TRBJ2-1, the CDR3 gives the full variable domain: DTGVSQNPRHKITKRGQNVTFRCDPISEHNRLYWYRQTLGQGPEFLTYFQNEAQLEKSRLLSDRFSAERPKGSFSTLEIQRTEQGDSAMYLCATPSPEQFFGPGTRLTVL.

The chain carries TRBV11-2 and TRBJ2-1; unclear D gene. Germline V CDR1 and CDR2: SGHAT, FQNNGV. This CDR3 region has 11 residues. V lost 4 bases and J lost 8, with 6 bases in between. The CDR3 DNA reads TGTGCCAGCAGCTCGGAATATGAGCAGTTCTTC. It translates to CASSSEYEQFF.

The rearrangement links TRBV9 to TRBJ2-2; D not certain. The CDR3 runs to 13 residues. V gave up 3 bases and J gave up 7 bases, with 10 bases separating them. The germline V gene has CDR1 SGDLS and CDR2 YYNGEE. The CDR3 nucleotides read TGTGCCAGCAGCGAGGGTGGGGTCGGGGAGCTGTTTTTT. It encodes CASSEGGVGELFF.

As concerns this clonotype: Germline and junction disagree at one end, which may indicate a read error. CDR3 in DNA: TGTGCTAGCAGCTTAGATTCGGGCATGGGTGAGCAGTTCTTC. As protein: CASSLDSGMGEQFF. The rearrangement joins TRBV7-7 to TRBJ2-1; D gene ambiguous. This CDR3 is 14 amino acids long. Germline V gene sequence: CDR1 SSHAT, CDR2 FNYEAQ (reference sequence).

V gene TRBV12-3 or TRBV12-4 combines with J gene TRBJ2-5; 9 bases line up with TRBD2. V lost 1 base and J lost 14; bases outside the gene matches: 8. The CDR3 has 13 amino acids. The CDR3 DNA is TGTGCCAGCAGTTTAGGAGGGGCTAGCGGGGACTACTTC. Translated: CASSLGGASGDYF.

The gene calls are TRBV3-1 and TRBJ1-1; D gene unclear. CDR3 length: 15 residues. Germline CDR1 LGHDT, CDR2 YNNKEL (reference sequence). Trimming took off 1 base at V and 3 bases at J, with 12 bases between the two ends. DNA for the CDR3: TGTGCCAGCAGCCAAGTTGGGCCAGGAGACACTGAAGCTTTCTTT. Translation: CASSQVGPGDTEAFF.

J is TRBJ2-5 and V is TRBV2; D possibly corresponds to TRBD1 (5 bases). The CDR3 runs 13 residues. Germline V gene lookup returns CDR1 SNHLY and CDR2 FYNNEI. Trimming cost V 10 bases and J 1 base, with 13 bases left between them. The CDR3 sequence: CATLQAIQETQYF. The DNA of the CDR3 is TGTGCCACCTTACAGGCGATCCAAGAGACCCAGTACTTC.

V is TRBV20-1 and J is TRBJ1-4; D is undetermined. The CDR3 sequence is 14 residues long. The V gene lost 0 bases and the J gene lost 6 bases, with 11 bases spanning the gap. The germline gives CDR1 DFQATT, CDR2 SNEGSKA (reference sequence). The DNA for the CDR3 is TGCAGTGCTAGAGATCGGCGTCCCGATGAAAAACTGTTTTTT. Amino acids: CSARDRRPDEKLFF.

The J gene is TRBJ2-3, the V gene TRBV6-5, with 8 bases aligning to TRBD2. Germline V lookup: CDR1 MNHEY, CDR2 SVGAGI. V shed 2 bases, J shed 5 bases, and the junction held 6 bases outside the gene matches. The CDR3 is made up of 15 amino acids. The CDR3 is CASSYGGGPQDTQYF. The CDR3 DNA follows: TGTGCCAGCAGTTACGGCGGGGGGCCTCAAGATACGCAGTATTTT.